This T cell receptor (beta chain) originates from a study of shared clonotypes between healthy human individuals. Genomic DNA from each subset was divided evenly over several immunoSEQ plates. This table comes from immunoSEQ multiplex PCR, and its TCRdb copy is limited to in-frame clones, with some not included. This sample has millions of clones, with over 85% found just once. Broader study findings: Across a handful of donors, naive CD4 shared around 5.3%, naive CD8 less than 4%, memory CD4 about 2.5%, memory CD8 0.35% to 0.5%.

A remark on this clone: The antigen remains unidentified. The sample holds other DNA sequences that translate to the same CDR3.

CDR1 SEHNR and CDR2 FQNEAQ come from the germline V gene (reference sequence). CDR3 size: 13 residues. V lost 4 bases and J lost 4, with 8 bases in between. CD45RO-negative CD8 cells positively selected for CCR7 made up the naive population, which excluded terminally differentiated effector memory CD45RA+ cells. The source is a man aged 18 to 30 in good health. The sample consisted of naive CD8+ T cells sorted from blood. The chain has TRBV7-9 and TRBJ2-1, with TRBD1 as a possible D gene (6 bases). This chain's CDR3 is CASSSGQYNEQFF. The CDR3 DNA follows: TGTGCCAGCAGCTCGGGACAATACAATGAGCAGTTCTTC. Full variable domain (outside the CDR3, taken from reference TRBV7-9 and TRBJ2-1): DTGVSQNPRHKITKRGQNVTFRCDPISEHNRLYWYRQTLGQGPEFLTYFQNEAQLEKSRLLSDRFSAERPKGSFSTLEIQRTEQGDSAMYLCASSSGQYNEQFFGPGTRLTVL.